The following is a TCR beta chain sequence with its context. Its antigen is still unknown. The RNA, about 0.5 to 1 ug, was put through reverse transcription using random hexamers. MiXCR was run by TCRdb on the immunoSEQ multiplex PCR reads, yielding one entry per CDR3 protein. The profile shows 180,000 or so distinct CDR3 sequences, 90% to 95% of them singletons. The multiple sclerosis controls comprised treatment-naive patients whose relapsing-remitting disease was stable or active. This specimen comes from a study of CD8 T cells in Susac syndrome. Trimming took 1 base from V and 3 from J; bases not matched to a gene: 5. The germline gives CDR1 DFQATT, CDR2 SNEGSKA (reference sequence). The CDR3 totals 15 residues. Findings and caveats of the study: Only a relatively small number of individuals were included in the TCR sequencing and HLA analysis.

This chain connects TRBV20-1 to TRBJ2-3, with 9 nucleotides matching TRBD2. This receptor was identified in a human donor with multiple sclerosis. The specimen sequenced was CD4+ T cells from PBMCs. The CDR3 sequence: CSARAQRGATDTQYF. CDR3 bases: TGCAGTGCTAGAGCACAGCGGGGGGCAACAGATACGCAGTATTTT.